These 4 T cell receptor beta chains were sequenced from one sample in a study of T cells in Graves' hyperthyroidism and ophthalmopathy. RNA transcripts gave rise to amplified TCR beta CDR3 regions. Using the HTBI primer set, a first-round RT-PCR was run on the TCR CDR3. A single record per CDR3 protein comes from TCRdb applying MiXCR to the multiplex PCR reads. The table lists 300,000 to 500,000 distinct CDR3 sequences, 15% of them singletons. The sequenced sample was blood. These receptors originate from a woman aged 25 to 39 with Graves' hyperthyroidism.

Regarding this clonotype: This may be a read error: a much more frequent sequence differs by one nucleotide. The CDR3 sequence: CATRVGQGCNEQFF. CDR3 DNA: TGTGCCACCCGTGTCGGACAGGGGTGCAATGAGCAGTTCTTC. V is TRBV27 and J is TRBJ2-1; 9 bases fit TRBD1. Germline CDR1 is MNHEY and CDR2 is SMNVEV (reference sequence). This CDR3 is 14 amino acids long. V lost 10 bases and J lost 6; bases outside the gene matches: 10.

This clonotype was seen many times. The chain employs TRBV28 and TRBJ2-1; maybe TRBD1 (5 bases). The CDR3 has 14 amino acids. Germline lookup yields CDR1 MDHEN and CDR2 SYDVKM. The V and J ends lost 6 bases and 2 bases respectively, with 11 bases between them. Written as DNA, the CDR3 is TGTGCCAGCAGAAGAGACAGCCCCTACAATGAGCAGTTCTTC. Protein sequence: CASRRDSPYNEQFF.

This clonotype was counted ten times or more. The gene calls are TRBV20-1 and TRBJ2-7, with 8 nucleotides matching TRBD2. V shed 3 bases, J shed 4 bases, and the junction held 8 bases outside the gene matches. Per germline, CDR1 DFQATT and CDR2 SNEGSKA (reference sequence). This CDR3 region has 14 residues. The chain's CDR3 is CSASGLASAYEQYF. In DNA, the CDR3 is TGCAGTGCTAGTGGACTAGCCTCTGCTTACGAGCAGTACTTC.

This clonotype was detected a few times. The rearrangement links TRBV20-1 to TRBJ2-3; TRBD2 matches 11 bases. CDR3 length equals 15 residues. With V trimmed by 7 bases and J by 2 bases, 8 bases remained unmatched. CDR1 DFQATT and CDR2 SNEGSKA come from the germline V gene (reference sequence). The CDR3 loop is CSVTGTSGITDTQYF. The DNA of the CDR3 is TGCAGTGTTACCGGGACTAGCGGAATCACAGATACGCAGTATTTT.